This T cell receptor beta chain was sequenced during a study of blood T cell repertoires in COVID-19. Study context: T cells, B-cell-depleted T cells, or PBMCs provided the cDNA or gDNA that served as material.

J gave up 5 bases and V 5 bases, and 9 bases lay outside the gene matches. CDR1 and CDR2 from the germline V gene are SEHNR and FQNEAQ (reference sequence). This CDR3 spans 15 amino acids. Clones were read by immunoSEQ multiplex PCR, and TCRdb kept only the in-frame ones, dropping some. The table has about 190,000 clones, 70% to 90% seen once. Specimen: peripheral blood. The chain recombines TRBV7-9 with TRBJ2-7, with TRBD1 matching 10 bases. The receptor was derived from a man in his sixties or seventies with active or convalescent COVID-19. Here the CDR3 reads CASSPGTGVGNEQYF. The CDR3 DNA reads TGTGCCAGCAGCCCCGGGACAGGGGTGGGTAACGAGCAGTACTTC.